There are many counts of the clone carrying this T cell receptor (beta chain). Its antigen is currently unknown. This sample stems from a study of Graves' ophthalmopathy and Graves' hyperthyroidism. Overall study context: Sampling took place at initial diagnosis, with peripheral blood obtained before any treatment.

Study results and caveats: Most thyroid clonotypes with frequency above 0.001 were detected in blood too.

Scientists amplified the TCR beta CDR3 regions from RNA transcripts. Amplification began with first-round RT-PCR using HTBI primers, then second-round multiplex PCR was performed. From the multiplex PCR reads, TCRdb called clonotypes with MiXCR, one entry per CDR3 protein. The data contain around 40,000 distinct CDR3 sequences, under 65% of them singletons. Other autoimmune diseases, uncontrolled infections, pregnancy or lactation excluded patients from enrollment. 7.5 to 10 ml of fresh blood yielded the PBMCs by density gradient. The TCR comes from an adult man with Graves' ophthalmopathy. The sample was peripheral blood.

This chain's CDR3 is CASSPGLAGAVYNEQFF. Written as DNA, the CDR3 is TGTGCCAGCAGCCCTGGACTAGCGGGCGCGGTATACAATGAGCAGTTCTTC. This chain joins TRBV13 and TRBJ2-1, with TRBD2 matching 11 bases. J was trimmed by 4 bases and V by 5 bases; bases with no gene match: 10. Germline loops: CDR1 PRHDT, CDR2 FYEKMQ (reference sequence). The CDR3 is made up of 17 amino acids.